This T cell receptor beta chain was identified during a study of cytomegalovirus exposure and HLA in healthy donors. Per the germline V gene, CDR1 is MNHNS and CDR2 is SASEGT. The CDR3 length is 14 residues. Between the trimmed V and J ends, which lost 5 bases and 0 bases, there was a span of 10 bases. PCR was performed using 60 Vbeta and 13 Jbeta primers. Assay used: immunoSEQ multiplex PCR; TCRdb lists only in-frame clones, some missing. The sample comprises about 160,000 clones, 70% to 90% of which are singletons, and approximately 7% rests with the top ten. The specimen was PBMCs. The chain couples TRBV6-1 to TRBJ1-1; tentative D call: TRBD1 (6 bases). This sequence originates from a woman aged 30 to 39 in good health and CMV-seropositive. The CDR3 reads CASSWDTLNTEAFF. The CDR3 nucleotides are TGTGCCAGCAGTTGGGACACGTTGAACACTGAAGCTTTCTTT.